Presented here are 7 T cell receptor beta chains from one specimen sequenced in a study of Graves' ophthalmopathy and Graves' hyperthyroidism (dated by TCRdb to between 2017 and 2018). Sequencing was carried out with an Illumina HiSeq 2000. For repertoire sequencing, TCR beta CDR3 regions were amplified from RNA transcripts. The first round was an RT-PCR using HTBI primers with the Qiagen OneStep RT-PCR kit, and this first round was followed by a second-round multiplex PCR, then size selection and purification. TCRdb trimmed public reads at Q25 via fastp, called clones via MiXCR and kept in-frame beta chains. Entries are consolidated by CDR3 protein sequence, retaining the most common genes and DNA. This sample holds some 1.1 million distinct CDR3 sequences; 36% were observed only once. Of the sample, 11% is held by the ten largest clones. Source material: peripheral blood or thyroid tissue (not recorded which). The receptors were sampled from an adult man with Graves' hyperthyroidism.

This chain uses TRBV5-5 with TRBJ1-4, with D hard to call. The germline CDR1 and CDR2 sequences are SGHKS and YYEKEE (reference sequence). The CDR3 extends over 15 amino acids. Trimming left V 0 bases short and J 7 bases short, with 13 bases between. The CDR3 DNA follows: TGTGCCAGCAGCTTGGCGGGCATATCTCGTGAAAAACTGTTTTTT. As protein: CASSLAGISREKLFF.

The J gene is TRBJ1-6, the V gene TRBV25-1, with 8 bases identical to TRBD1. The J segment lost 6 bases and the V segment lost 6 bases, leaving 7 bases of the junction unmatched. Germline-derived CDR1 and CDR2 are MGHDK and SYGVNS. There are 15 residues in the CDR3. The CDR3 coding sequence is TGTGCCAGCAGGCCTCGGGACAGGTCTAATTCACCCCTCCACTTT. This translates into CASRPRDRSNSPLHF.

Details on this clonotype: An end of the junction does not agree with germline; a read error may underlie this. This sequence joins TRBV7-9 and TRBJ2-7; D unresolved. The CDR3 totals 13 residues. Germline V gene sequence: CDR1 SEHNR, CDR2 FQNEAQ (reference sequence). The CDR3 here is CASGLVTGYEQYF. In DNA form, the CDR3 reads TGTGCCAGCGGCTTAGTCACCGGTTACGAGCAGTACTTC.

The chain carries TRBV11-2 and TRBJ2-7, with TRBD2 as a possible D gene (6 bases). V lost 2 bases and J 5 bases, leaving 16 bases between the germline ends. The CDR3 has 15 amino acids. Germline-derived CDR1 and CDR2 are SGHAT and FQNNGV. CDR3 coding DNA: TGTGCCAGCAGCTTAAGGAGGGCAGGGTCGGACGAGCAGTACTTC. Its translation is CASSLRRAGSDEQYF.

This clonotype has at least ten counts. The rearrangement joins TRBV7-2 to TRBJ1-4; no clear D. From germline, CDR1 is SGHTA and CDR2 FQGNSA. The germline V and J ends were trimmed by 6 bases and 3 bases, with 14 bases remaining between them. The CDR3 is 15 residues long. The CDR3 loop reads CASRPRGVANEKLFF. The CDR3 coding sequence is TGTGCCAGCAGGCCCCGAGGTGTAGCTAATGAAAAACTGTTTTTT.

The sample holds many counts of this clonotype. The V gene is TRBV7-9, the J gene TRBJ2-7; the D gene is possibly TRBD1 (6 bases). The CDR3 sequence is 13 residues long. Germline loops: CDR1 SEHNR, CDR2 FQNEAQ (reference sequence). V lost 5 bases and J 4 bases, leaving 12 bases between the germline ends. CDR3 coding DNA: TGTGCCAGCAGCCCTTACAGGGAGTACGAGCAGTACTTC. Its translation is CASSPYREYEQYF.

Concerning this clonotype itself: This may come from a read error, since a much larger clone is one base off. This chain uses TRBV7-3 with TRBJ2-7, with D perhaps TRBD1 (5 bases). The CDR3 extends over 13 amino acids. Germline V gene lookup returns CDR1 SGHTA and CDR2 FQGTGA. CDR3: CASSTTVSYEQCF. DNA of the CDR3: TGTGCCAGTAGTACGACAGTTTCCTACGAGCAGTGCTTC.